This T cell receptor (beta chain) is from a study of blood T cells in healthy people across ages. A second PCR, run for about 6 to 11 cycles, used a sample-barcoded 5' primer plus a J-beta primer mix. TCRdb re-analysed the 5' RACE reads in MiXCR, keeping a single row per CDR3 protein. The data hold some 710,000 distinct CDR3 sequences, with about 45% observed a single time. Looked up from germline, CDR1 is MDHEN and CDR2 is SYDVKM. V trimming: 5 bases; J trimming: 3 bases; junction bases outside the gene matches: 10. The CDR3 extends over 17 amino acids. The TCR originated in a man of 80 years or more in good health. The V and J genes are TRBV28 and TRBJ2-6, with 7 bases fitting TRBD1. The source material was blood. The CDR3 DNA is TGTGCCAGCAGTCCCTCCGGGACAGCCTTTGGGGCCAACGTCCTGACTTTC. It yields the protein CASSPSGTAFGANVLTF.